The sample holds a few counts of the clone carrying this T cell receptor (beta chain). Its antigen is not known. In germline, CDR1 is DFQATT, CDR2 SNEGSKA (reference sequence). Trimming removed 6 bases at V and 1 base at J, with 12 bases between. The CDR3 runs to 14 residues. Separate cDNA molecules received unique molecular identifiers, which the library attached to them. TCRdb re-derived calls from the RACE reads in MiXCR, one entry per CDR3 protein. The profile shows around 130,000 distinct CDR3 sequences, over 9% of them singletons. This entry is derived from a study of human T cells and chemical hapten exposure. The overall study: DPC at 0.01% went onto the upper back in patch tests, read at 6 days.

The time point denotes: patch test 3, about 24 weeks after DPC sensitization. Specified treatment: therapeutic diphenylcyclopropenone sensitization with weekly scalp DPC. Overall study results and limits: The immune response of these alopecia patients might not match healthy individuals'. While controls formed fewer of them, expanded TCRs formed significantly more large CDR3 similarity clusters.

The chain uses TRBV20-1 and TRBJ2-2; D perhaps matches TRBD1 (6 bases). The sequence derives from a woman in her forties or fifties with alopecia areata. Some clones in this sample may be carry-over from other donors' samples. This specimen consisted of whole blood, obtained in connection with sensitization to the hapten diphenylcyclopropenone (DPC). In DNA, the CDR3 is TGCAGTGCCGTGGGGACACTGAACACCGGGGAGCTGTTTTTT. Translated: CSAVGTLNTGELFF.